This T cell receptor beta chain stems from a study of T cell responses to AZD1222 COVID-19 vaccine (dated by TCRdb to the early 2020s). For the study in its entirety: A total of approximately 230 trial participants underwent TCR sequencing, of whom 200 to 220 received two doses of AZD1222 and about 25 received two doses of the MenACWY control vaccine. Trial participants were enrolled by age into subgroups of 18-55, 56-69 and 70-plus years, and around 150, 29 and 61 TCR-sequenced participants, respectively, were included in these subgroups.

The CDR3 regions of human TCRbeta chains were analyzed by immunosequencing. As for how the authors treated the data: Repertoire TCRs were matched against a reference library of SARS-CoV-2-specific TCRs generated with the MIRA antigen-specificity platform. Breadth was defined as the fraction of unique TCRs that were SARS-CoV-2-associated. Depth was defined as the fraction of total T cells that were SARS-CoV-2-associated. Using the MIRA data, every spike-specific TCR was mapped to the spike region that the TCR reacted to and assigned to either a CD4 or a CD8 class. Log10-transformed breadth and depth values were compared by one-way ANOVA with Sidak's multiple comparisons tests. TCRdb limited this immuneACCESS table to in-frame rearrangements with V and J called. A share of clones is missing; checked studies link under half to unresolved V genes, and the rest is unexplained. D and trimming come from the DNA, and the V and J calls and clone size come from that table. The sample table contains fewer than 150,000 clones; only one count was recorded for about 87% of them. The top ten hold about 6% of the sample.

The research as a whole found: The vaccine-associated CD4 TCRs covered the entire spike protein, and the dominant responses fell in regions 160-218 and 743-854. A significant rise in spike-specific TCR breadth and depth was observed after two AZD1222 doses relative to day 0 and relative to MenACWY recipients. In the small 56-69-year group, the increase in depth fell short of significance, most likely because of low power. Conclusions about previously exposed vaccinees are limited because only six or seven AZD1222 recipients were SARS-CoV-2 seropositive at baseline. Most participants were white British and females outnumbered males, and the authors suggested that clonal diversity may have been underestimated. Because no samples from the day 14 peak response were available, repertoires could be characterized only after the peak T cell response. Epitopes outside the regions mutated in the B.1.351 and B.1.1.7 variants were reportedly recognized by nearly half of the unique spike-specific TCRs.

This clone came up a few times. What antigen it recognizes has not been identified. The sample holds no much larger clone one base away, and base qualities are not on file. Taken with the paper, the label for time point translates to: about 28 days (+/-7) after the second vaccine dose. AZD1222 recipients given second doses at about 4 weeks or at about 12 weeks were pooled, since spike-specific TCR depth and breadth were not found to differ between the two schedules. The vaccinee samples were drawn from two UK trials, COV001 and COV002, one of which was a single-blind randomized controlled phase 2/3 trial testing AZD1222 (ChAdOx1 nCoV-19) in healthy adults. Trial participant PBMC samples were collected at day 0 and day 28 after the second dose for TCRbeta chain sequencing. Inclusive of the bounding cysteine and phenylalanine, the CDR3 is 13 residues long. Only CDR3 DNA is held: 39 bases, read in frame from base 1. V ends up 5 bases short and J 7 bases short, with an unmatched junction base count of 6.

This specimen was peripheral blood, taken 28 days after the second AZD1222 dose. The rearranged chain carries TRBV12-3 or TRBV12-4 and TRBJ1-2; a stretch of 8 junction bases matches TRBD1. The sequence came from an adult who received the AZD1222 COVID-19 vaccine. The CDR3: CASSLDRGGGYTF. Here is the DNA: TGTGCCAGCAGTCTAGACAGGGGCGGTGGCTACACCTTC.